Listed here is a single T cell receptor beta chain. The junction had 7 bases not matched to a gene; V was cut back by 1 base and J by 6 bases. Germline values: CDR1 SGHAT, CDR2 FQNNGV. The CDR3 is 15 amino acids. The data are from a study of T cell changes during pregnancy in multiple sclerosis. Generated by immunoSEQ multiplex PCR, the TCRdb table keeps only in-frame clones and is missing some. The sample has about 120,000 clones, 92% seen once. Sequencing used peripheral blood, obtained in the third trimester of pregnancy. The receptor comes from a female donor with multiple sclerosis, enrolled in a pregnancy study. The rearrangement joins TRBV11-2 to TRBJ2-7; 9 bases line up with TRBD1. In nucleotides, the CDR3 is TGTGCCAGCAGCTTAGCCGACAGGGGGAGAGTCGAGCAGTACTTC. It is translated as CASSLADRGRVEQYF.